Listed below are T cell receptor beta chains from one sample, sequenced in a study of blood T cell repertoires in COVID-19. The repertoire was sequenced with immunoSEQ multiplex PCR; TCRdb's copy has only in-frame clones and lacks some. The sample holds around 100,000 clones, roughly 88% seen once. Sequenced material: peripheral blood. These receptors were collected from an older woman with acute or convalescent COVID-19. Both conserved end residues are part of each CDR3. D genes are given only for firm matches. Some rows mark clone size as missing; the rest say once, few, many or name a class of expanded clone.

d_gene,abundance,v_gene,j_gene,CDR3aa,CDR3nt
-,once,TRBV6-4,TRBJ1-6,CASSEGGGRSPLHF,TGTGCCAGCAGCGAGGGAGGCGGGAGATCACCCCTCCACTTT
-,-,TRBV19,TRBJ2-5,CASSIDSGSGETQYF,TGTGCCAGTAGTATAGATTCGGGGAGCGGTGAGACCCAGTACTTC
-,-,TRBV19,TRBJ2-5,CASSISDPETQYF,TGTGCCAGTAGTATTAGTGATCCGGAGACCCAGTACTTC
TRBD1,-,TRBV2,TRBJ1-5,CASTPRTGGNQPQHF,TGTGCCAGCACCCCCAGGACAGGGGGAAATCAGCCCCAGCATTTT
TRBD2,-,TRBV6-4,TRBJ2-3,CASSEAGDPTDTQYF,TGTGCCAGCAGTGAAGCGGGGGATCCCACAGATACGCAGTATTTT
-,-,TRBV25-1,TRBJ2-7,CASSEMKWGVYEQYF,TGTGCCAGCAGTGAAATGAAATGGGGGGTCTACGAGCAGTACTTC
-,few,TRBV2,TRBJ1-2,CASSIIAGRVSYGYTF,TGTGCCAGCAGCATTATTGCAGGCAGGGTTTCCTATGGCTACACCTTC
TRBD1,-,TRBV6-4,TRBJ1-5,CASRIMTGYSNQPQHF,TGTGCCAGCCGTATCATGACAGGGTATAGCAATCAGCCCCAGCATTTT
TRBD1,-,TRBV16,TRBJ1-6,CASSPRSGGDNSPLHF,TGTGCCAGCAGCCCCCGATCAGGGGGCGATAATTCACCCCTCCACTTT
TRBD2,once,TRBV15,TRBJ2-1,CATSVGTSGNEQFF,TGTGCCACCAGCGTCGGGACTAGCGGGAATGAGCAGTTCTTC
-,-,TRBV19,TRBJ2-5,CASSMSQYQETQYF,TGTGCCAGTAGTATGTCACAGTACCAAGAGACCCAGTACTTC
-,-,TRBV6-6,TRBJ2-5,CASSKQETQYF,TGTGCCAGCAGCAAACAAGAGACCCAGTACTTC
TRBD1,-,TRBV15,TRBJ1-2,CATSRTGVGDYGYIF,TGTGCCACCAGCAGGACAGGGGTTGGGGACTATGGCTACATCTTC
TRBD2,-,TRBV19,TRBJ2-1,CASSIGGAYNEQFF,TGTGCCAGTAGTATCGGGGGGGCCTACAATGAGCAGTTCTTC
-,-,TRBV5-1,TRBJ1-2,CASSLGAGRGYGYTF,TGCGCCAGCAGCTTGGGGGCAGGGCGGGGCTATGGCTACACCTTC